A single sample is the source of the 28 T cell receptor beta chains below, sequenced in a study of T cell changes during pregnancy in multiple sclerosis. TCRdb's copy holds only in-frame clones and misses some; the assay was immunoSEQ multiplex PCR. The data contain tens of thousands of clones, under 90% of them singletons. This specimen was peripheral blood, taken after pregnancy. Source of these receptors: a female donor in good health, enrolled as a control in a pregnancy study.

The chain has TRBV6-6 and TRBJ2-3; D is perhaps TRBD1 (6 bases). The ends were cut back, 5 bases at V and 2 bases at J, with 17 bases in the middle. This CDR3 has 16 amino acids. CDR1 is MNHNY, CDR2 SVGAGI, per germline (reference sequence). The CDR3 nucleotides are TGTGCCAGCAGTGCCACTGCCGGGACAATCACAGATACGCAGTATTTT. The encoded protein is CASSATAGTITDTQYF.

This clone occurred many times. This rearrangement joins TRBV9 to TRBJ2-1; D gene unclear. Germline CDR1 and CDR2: SGDLS and YYNGEE. The CDR3 totals 14 residues. The V end lost 0 bases, the J end lost 7 bases, and 11 bases lay between the germline ends. The chain's CDR3 is CASSVVETWNEQFF. The CDR3 region has the DNA TGTGCCAGCAGCGTAGTGGAGACTTGGAATGAGCAGTTCTTC.

CDR3 sequence reads: CTGNRNTEAFF. DNA for the CDR3: TGCACCGGGAATAGAAACACTGAAGCTTTCTTT. The V and J genes are TRBV20-1 and TRBJ1-1, with D unresolved. The CDR3 loop spans 11 amino acids. Germline values: CDR1 DFQATT, CDR2 SNEGSKA (reference sequence).

The chain joins TRBV7-6 to TRBJ2-3; maybe TRBD1 (5 bases). Germline V gene data show CDR1 as SGHVS and CDR2 as FNYEAQ. Trimming shortened V by 3 bases and J by 2 bases, and 21 bases separated the two germline ends. This CDR3 is built from 18 residues. The CDR3 is CASSFHSQTVSLTDTQYF. CDR3 DNA sequence: TGTGCCAGCAGCTTTCATTCTCAGACAGTAAGCCTCACAGATACGCAGTATTTT.

In this sample, this clone turned up once. The chain joins TRBV27 to TRBJ2-3, with 9 bases aligning to TRBD2. Germline lookup yields CDR1 MNHEY and CDR2 SMNVEV (reference sequence). The V and J ends lost 3 bases and 0 bases, in that order; junction bases with no gene match: 10. CDR3 length equals 18 residues. CDR3 sequence (DNA): TGTGCCAGCAGTTTCCTCCGCGGGGGGGAGGGTAGCACAGATACGCAGTATTTT. It codes for CASSFLRGGEGSTDTQYF.

This clone was seen once. The chain uses TRBV7-2 and TRBJ1-1; 9 nucleotides agree with TRBD1. The V gene's germline CDR1 is SGHTA and CDR2 FQGNSA. Losses at the gene ends were 6 bases for V and 4 bases for J; bases not matched to a gene: 6. CDR3 length: 14 amino acids. The CDR3 region has the DNA TGTGCCAGCAGTCCACAGGGGGCGATCACTGAAGCTTTCTTT. This codes for CASSPQGAITEAFF.

The V call is TRBV7-9, the J call TRBJ2-6; D is perhaps TRBD1 (5 bases). The V gene's germline CDR1 is SEHNR and CDR2 FQNEAQ (reference sequence). V shed 2 bases and J shed 0 bases, with 11 bases lying between them. This CDR3 has 17 residues. For the CDR3, the DNA is TGTGCCAGCAGCTTACAAAACAGGCTCTCTGGGGCCAACGTCCTGACTTTC. Translated: CASSLQNRLSGANVLTF. Full variable domain (remainder filled in from reference TRBV7-9 and TRBJ2-6): DTGVSQNPRHKITKRGQNVTFRCDPISEHNRLYWYRQTLGQGPEFLTYFQNEAQLEKSRLLSDRFSAERPKGSFSTLEIQRTEQGDSAMYLCASSLQNRLSGANVLTFGAGSRLTVL.

This clone was seen a few times. The chain couples TRBV5-1 to TRBJ2-5; TRBD2 matches 7 bases. With V trimmed by 0 bases and J by 1 base, 6 bases remained unmatched. The germline V gene has CDR1 SGHRS and CDR2 YFSETQ. The CDR3 consists of 16 residues. Here the CDR3 DNA reads TGCGCCAGCAGCTTGGGAGACGGGAGGCCCCAAGAGACCCAGTACTTC. Translated, it gives CASSLGDGRPQETQYF.

The chain is built from TRBV6-5 and TRBJ2-3, with 12 positions matching TRBD2. After removal of 3 bases from V and 5 bases from J, the junction contained 6 bases not matched to a gene. Germline values: CDR1 MNHEY, CDR2 SVGAGI. The CDR3 loop spans 16 amino acids. The chain's CDR3 is CASSYTSGGPGDTQYF. CDR3 DNA sequence: TGTGCCAGCAGTTATACTAGCGGGGGGCCGGGAGATACGCAGTATTTT.

This chain links TRBV5-1 with TRBJ1-1, with TRBD1 identical over 8 bases. Germline CDR1 reads SGHRS; CDR2 reads YFSETQ. This CDR3 spans 14 amino acids. The J segment lost 0 bases and the V segment lost 4 bases, leaving 2 bases of the junction unmatched. The CDR3 coding sequence is TGCGCCAGCAGCCAGGGGGCTTTGAACACTGAAGCTTTCTTT. This gives the protein CASSQGALNTEAFF.

J is TRBJ2-5 and V is TRBV5-5; 8 nucleotides match TRBD1. V trimming: 4 bases; J trimming: 5 bases; junction bases outside the gene matches: 4. The length of the CDR3 is 13 residues. Germline V gene sequence: CDR1 SGHKS, CDR2 YYEKEE (reference sequence). CDR3 in DNA: TGTGCCAGCAGCCGGACAGGGACGGAGACCCAGTACTTC. Amino acid sequence: CASSRTGTETQYF.

This chain connects TRBV4-3 to TRBJ1-4; the D gene is possibly TRBD1 (6 bases). Deletions cut 2 bases from V and 5 bases from J, with 18 bases between. Per the germline V gene, CDR1 is LGHNA and CDR2 is YSLEER. CDR3 length equals 17 residues. In DNA, the CDR3 is TGCGCCAGCAGCCAACAAGGCCTCTCGGGGGGCAATGAAAAACTGTTTTTT. This codes for CASSQQGLSGGNEKLFF.

The chain employs TRBV9 and TRBJ2-5, with D possibly matching TRBD2 (6 bases). This CDR3 has 14 residues. V shed 3 bases and J shed 2 bases, with 11 bases lying between them. Germline CDR1 reads SGDLS; CDR2 reads YYNGEE. The CDR3 is CASSAAGTQETQYF. CDR3 coding DNA: TGTGCCAGCAGCGCCGCGGGAACACAAGAGACCCAGTACTTC. The entire variable domain, with the rest obtained from reference TRBV9 and TRBJ2-5, is as follows: DSGVTQTPKHLITATGQRVTLRCSPRSGDLSVYWYQQSLDQGLQFLIQYYNGEERAKGNILERFSAQQFPDLHSELNLSSLELGDSALYFCASSAAGTQETQYFGPGTRLLVL.

The J gene is TRBJ1-2, the V gene TRBV29-1; D uncertain. The germline CDR1 and CDR2 sequences are SQVTM and ANQGSEA. The CDR3 runs 14 residues. Trimming cost V 2 bases and J 2 bases, with 12 bases left between them. The CDR3 loop reads CSVESGKANYGYTF. The CDR3 region has the DNA TGCAGCGTTGAATCGGGGAAGGCAAACTATGGCTACACCTTC.

The rearrangement uses TRBV9 and TRBJ2-1; D may be TRBD2 (5 bases). Per germline, CDR1 SGDLS and CDR2 YYNGEE. The CDR3 has 13 amino acids. V lost 2 bases, J lost 3 bases, and 6 bases lay in between. The CDR3 DNA sequence: TGTGCCAGCAGCGTCCGGGACTACAATGAGCAGTTCTTC. This encodes CASSVRDYNEQFF. The complete variable domain, with remaining parts taken from reference TRBV9 and TRBJ2-1, reads DSGVTQTPKHLITATGQRVTLRCSPRSGDLSVYWYQQSLDQGLQFLIQYYNGEERAKGNILERFSAQQFPDLHSELNLSSLELGDSALYFCASSVRDYNEQFFGPGTRLTVL.

J is TRBJ2-7 and V is TRBV18; 7 nucleotides line up with TRBD2. Germline loops: CDR1 KGHSH, CDR2 LQKENI. The CDR3 length is 13 residues. The J segment lost 6 bases and the V segment lost 3 bases, leaving 5 bases of the junction unmatched. CDR3 amino acids: CASSPIERGEQYF. The CDR3 DNA is TGTGCCAGCTCACCCATAGAGCGGGGCGAGCAGTACTTC. The full variable domain, completed using reference TRBV18 and TRBJ2-7, is NAGVMQNPRHLVRRRGQEARLRCSPMKGHSHVYWYRQLPEEGLKFMVYLQKENIIDESGMPKERFSAEFPKEGPSILRIQQVVRGDSAAYFCASSPIERGEQYFGPGTRLTVT.

The V call is TRBV15, the J call TRBJ2-7; a weak D match, TRBD1 (6 bases). CDR1 is LNHNV, CDR2 YYDKDF, per germline (reference sequence). V was shortened by 0 bases and J by 3 bases, with 15 bases between the two germline ends. This CDR3 is built from 16 residues. This chain's CDR3 is CATSRDPAGAYYEQYF. DNA for the CDR3: TGTGCCACCAGCAGAGATCCGGCAGGGGCTTACTACGAGCAGTACTTC. Full variable domain (remainder filled in from reference TRBV15 and TRBJ2-7): DAMVIQNPRYQVTQFGKPVTLSCSQTLNHNVMYWYQQKSSQAPKLLFHYYDKDFNNEADTPDNFQSRRPNTSFCFLDIRSPGLGDTAMYLCATSRDPAGAYYEQYFGPGTRLTVT.

V and J are TRBV27 and TRBJ1-2; a possible D gene is TRBD1 (6 bases). Trimming removed 5 bases from V and 1 base from J, with 14 bases in between. The CDR3 spans 15 residues. CDR1 and CDR2 (germline): MNHEY, SMNVEV (reference sequence). Here the CDR3 DNA reads TGTGCCAGCAGTCCCCAGGACAGAAATAACTATGGCTACACCTTC. Its protein product is CASSPQDRNNYGYTF.

The J gene is TRBJ2-3, the V gene TRBV10-3, with 8 bases identical to TRBD2. The CDR3 is made up of 15 amino acids. Germline trimming cut 8 bases from V and 0 bases from J; bases unmatched to any gene: 7. Germline loops: CDR1 ENHRY, CDR2 SYGVKD. CDR3 bases: TGTGCCATCGGGGCGTCTAGCGGGAGCACAGATACGCAGTATTTT. Protein: CAIGASSGSTDTQYF.

The chain joins TRBV30 to TRBJ1-6; no firm D call. Germline loops: CDR1 GTSNPN, CDR2 SVGIG (reference sequence). The CDR3 runs 11 residues. Trimming removed 4 bases from V and 13 bases from J, with 11 bases in between. As DNA, the CDR3 is TGTGCCTGGACGGAGGGTGGGCCCCTCCACTTT. Protein: CAWTEGGPLHF.

V and J are TRBV25-1 and TRBJ2-5, with 8 nucleotides matching TRBD2. The J segment lost 5 bases and the V segment lost 10 bases, leaving 12 bases of the junction unmatched. The CDR3 extends over 14 amino acids. Germline V gives CDR1 MGHDK, CDR2 SYGVNS. CDR3 amino acids: CATSERTSSETQYF. For the CDR3, the DNA is TGTGCCACCAGCGAGCGGACTAGCTCGGAGACCCAGTACTTC.

V and J are TRBV5-1 and TRBJ2-6; tentatively, D is TRBD1 (5 bases). The CDR3 loop spans 18 amino acids. CDR1 and CDR2 from the germline V gene are SGHRS and YFSETQ. V dropped 0 bases and J dropped 0 bases, with 13 bases sitting between them. Here the CDR3 reads CASSLVTGPSSGANVLTF. In nucleotides, the CDR3 is TGCGCCAGCAGCTTGGTCACAGGCCCGAGCTCTGGGGCCAACGTCCTGACTTTC.

This chain uses TRBV5-6 with TRBJ2-5; no reliable D call. V lost 5 bases and J lost 0, with 5 bases in between. Germline V gene sequence: CDR1 SGHDT, CDR2 YYEEEE. CDR3 length equals 12 residues. Here the CDR3 DNA reads TGTGCCAGCAGTCCGTACCAAGAGACCCAGTACTTC. Amino acids: CASSPYQETQYF.

This clone was found once. The rearrangement links TRBV9 to TRBJ2-2, with a weak D call TRBD2 (7 bases). This CDR3 comprises 15 residues. The V end was cut by 0 bases, the J end by 6 bases, with 12 bases between. In germline, CDR1 is SGDLS, CDR2 YYNGEE. The CDR3 sequence is CASSVDVGGPGELFF. CDR3 nucleotide sequence: TGTGCCAGCAGCGTAGACGTGGGGGGGCCCGGGGAGCTGTTTTTT.

This clone was found once. This CDR3 is CASSIHRTGNTNYGYTF. The CDR3 DNA reads TGTGCCAGTAGTATTCACAGGACAGGAAATACTAACTATGGCTACACCTTC. The chain joins TRBV19 to TRBJ1-2; 7 bases agree with TRBD1. Losses at the gene ends were 3 bases for V and 0 bases for J; bases not matched to a gene: 10. Per germline, CDR1 LNHDA and CDR2 SQIVND (reference sequence). This CDR3 has 17 amino acids. The variable domain in full, with the rest retrieved from reference TRBV19 and TRBJ1-2, is DGGITQSPKYLFRKEGQNVTLSCEQNLNHDAMYWYRQDPGQGLRLIYYSQIVNDFQKGDIAEGYSVSREKKESFPLTVTSAQKNPTAFYLCASSIHRTGNTNYGYTFGSGTRLTVV.

The chain carries TRBV27 and TRBJ1-2; 7 bases line up with TRBD1. J lost 8 bases, V lost 5 bases, and 8 bases had no gene match. CDR3 size: 13 residues. The V gene's germline CDR1 is MNHEY and CDR2 SMNVEV (reference sequence). CDR3 sequence reads: CASSKQGVYGYTF. The CDR3 DNA is TGTGCCAGCAGTAAGCAGGGGGTTTACGGCTACACCTTC.

The chain joins TRBV27 to TRBJ2-7, with TRBD1 identical over 9 bases. With 5 bases clipped from V and 3 bases from J, the junction kept 8 bases outside the gene matches. CDR1 is MNHEY and CDR2 is SMNVEV in the germline V gene (reference sequence). The CDR3 spans 15 residues. CDR3 bases: TGTGCCAGCAGTAGGGGGACAGGGAACTTCTACGAGCAGTACTTC. Translating it yields CASSRGTGNFYEQYF.

CDR3 bases: TGTGCCAGCAGCGTCGGACAGGGGGCCTGGGAGCAGTACTTC. Translation gives CASSVGQGAWEQYF. This rearrangement joins TRBV9 to TRBJ2-7; 11 nucleotides agree with TRBD1. Germline V gene data show CDR1 as SGDLS and CDR2 as YYNGEE. Losses at the gene ends were 2 bases for V and 7 bases for J; bases not matched to a gene: 5. This CDR3 is built from 14 residues.